The 7 T cell receptor beta chains presented below share a single source sample, sequenced in a study of CXCR3-negative and CXCR3-positive naive CD8 T cells. Findings of the study overall: More hydrophobic TRB CDR3s occurred in CXCR3-positive than in CXCR3-negative naive cells.

5' RACE with UMI labels generated the TRB cDNA libraries. TCRdb reprocessed the 5' RACE reads and reports one entry per CDR3 protein, with no DNA. The sample totals some 140,000 distinct CDR3 sequences. Their cognate antigens are unknown. The sequenced sample consisted of naive CXCR3+ CD8+ T cells from blood. Subset defined: CD45RO-CCR7+CD27+CD95- naive CD8+ T cells expressing CXCR3 (TNR3+). Receptors were obtained from a human donor in good health. Some clones in this sample may be carry-over from other donors' samples.

The chain employs TRBV20-1 and TRBJ2-7; TCRdb lists TRBD2, though no DNA is available to test this call. This CDR3 spans 17 amino acids. The germline V gene has CDR1 DFQATT and CDR2 SNEGSKA (reference sequence). CDR3 loop: CSAKGFHAGGISYEQYF.

This chain links TRBV28 with TRBJ2-7. Germline CDR1 is MDHEN and CDR2 is SYDVKM. The CDR3 totals 14 residues. The CDR3 is CASSLSGSSYDQYF. Full variable domain (rest looked up from reference TRBV28 and TRBJ2-7): DVKVTQSSRYLVKRTGEKVFLECVQDMDHENMFWYRQDPGLGLRLIYFSYDVKMKEKGDIPEGYSVSREKKERFSLILESASTNQTSMYLCASSLSGSSYDQYFGPGTRLTVT.

The chain has TRBV7-2 and TRBJ2-3; TCRdb indicates TRBD2, and absent DNA this call remains unverified. This CDR3 contains 14 residues. In germline, CDR1 is SGHTA, CDR2 FQGNSA. The CDR3 sequence is CASSSGGRWDTQYF.

The V gene is TRBV5-4, the J gene TRBJ2-7; TCRdb's D call of TRBD1 is untestable without DNA. The germline CDR1 and CDR2 sequences are SGHNT and YYREEE (reference sequence). The CDR3 runs 13 residues. The CDR3 here is CASRTGGFDEQYF.

The chain couples TRBV5-1 to TRBJ1-2; TCRdb outputs TRBD1, but without DNA this stays unchecked. Germline V gene lookup returns CDR1 SGHRS and CDR2 YFSETQ. The CDR3 consists of 15 residues. The CDR3 is CASSLTGQGPGGYTF.

The V call is TRBV4-3, the J call TRBJ1-2. The CDR3 runs to 14 residues. From germline, CDR1 is LGHNA and CDR2 YSLEER. CDR3 region: CASSQARLTYGYTF.

The chain couples TRBV13 to TRBJ2-5. This CDR3 has 13 residues. CDR1 and CDR2 (germline): PRHDT, FYEKMQ (reference sequence). CDR3 sequence: CASSTRGQETQYF. Full variable domain (remainder filled in from reference TRBV13 and TRBJ2-5): AAGVIQSPRHLIKEKRETATLKCYPIPRHDTVYWYQQGPGQDPQFLISFYEKMQSDKGSIPDRFSAQQFSDYHSELNMSSLELGDSALYFCASSTRGQETQYFGPGTRLLVL.